The 14 T cell receptor beta chains reported below all come from one sample, sequenced in a study of CD8 T cells in ankylosing spondylitis. Whole-study results and caveats: Ankylosing spondylitis blood appeared to carry a characteristic TCR beta motif of roughly eight highly homologous variants.

TCRdb re-analysed the 5' RACE reads in MiXCR, keeping a single row per CDR3 protein. The sample carries more than 400,000 distinct CDR3 sequences, 5.3% recorded once. For these TCRs, the target antigens are not known. The sequenced material came from blood, either unsorted or a sorted T cell fraction (not recorded which). The receptors shown here come from a male donor with ankylosing spondylitis.

This clonotype was picked up a small number of times. The rearrangement links TRBV28 to TRBJ2-1; D uncertain. Germline V gene lookup returns CDR1 MDHEN and CDR2 SYDVKM. V gave up 3 bases and J gave up 12 bases, with 18 bases separating them. The CDR3 contains 14 residues. The CDR3 is CASSFLGPTTGQFF. The CDR3 nucleotides are TGTGCCAGCAGTTTTCTCGGGCCGACGACGGGGCAGTTCTTC.

In this sample, this clonotype turned up many times. The CDR3 DNA sequence: TGTGCCAGCTCACCACCGAACGGGTATAATGAGCAGTTCTTC. This encodes CASSPPNGYNEQFF. V is TRBV18 and J is TRBJ2-1; D call uncertain. CDR3 length: 14 amino acids. Germline V gene lookup returns CDR1 KGHSH and CDR2 LQKENI. Between the trimmed V and J ends, which lost 0 bases and 7 bases, there was a span of 10 bases. Full variable domain (outside the CDR3, taken from reference TRBV18 and TRBJ2-1): NAGVMQNPRHLVRRRGQEARLRCSPMKGHSHVYWYRQLPEEGLKFMVYLQKENIIDESGMPKERFSAEFPKEGPSILRIQQVVRGDSAAYFCASSPPNGYNEQFFGPGTRLTVL.

This clonotype came up many times. The chain links TRBV29-1 to TRBJ2-1, with D perhaps matching TRBD2 (6 bases). From germline, CDR1 is SQVTM and CDR2 ANQGSEA. CDR3 size: 13 residues. Trimming left V 3 bases short and J 9 bases short, with 15 bases between. Here the CDR3 reads CSVDRTTRTEQFF. CDR3 DNA: TGCAGCGTTGATAGGACTACTCGGACTGAGCAGTTCTTC.

This clonotype has a single count. This may be a read error, as it is one base from a much larger clone. The V and J genes are TRBV5-1 and TRBJ2-3; TRBD2 agrees at 11 bases. The CDR3 sequence is 17 residues long. Losses at the gene ends were 0 bases for V and 0 bases for J; bases not matched to a gene: 3. Germline V CDR1 and CDR2: SGHRS, YFSETQ. The CDR3 here is CASSLETSGASTDTQYF. CDR3 nucleotides: TGCGCCAGCAGCTTGGAGACTAGCGGGGCGAGCACAGATACGCAGTATTTT.

This clonotype showed up many times. The genes are TRBV20-1 and TRBJ1-6; D perhaps matches TRBD1 (5 bases). Germline values: CDR1 DFQATT, CDR2 SNEGSKA (reference sequence). The V gene lost 3 bases and the J gene lost 7 bases, with 10 bases spanning the gap. The CDR3 is made up of 13 amino acids. CDR3: CSASVRANSPLHF. In nucleotides, the CDR3 is TGCAGTGCTAGTGTCAGGGCAAATTCACCCCTCCACTTT.

This clonotype has a count of ten or more. J is TRBJ2-1 and V is TRBV20-1, with 13 bases that match TRBD2. The CDR3 covers 15 residues. J was trimmed by 2 bases and V by 5 bases; bases with no gene match: 3. Looked up from germline, CDR1 is DFQATT and CDR2 is SNEGSKA (reference sequence). CDR3 in amino acids: CSARLAGGPYNEQFF. The CDR3 DNA is TGCAGTGCTCGACTAGCGGGGGGTCCCTACAATGAGCAGTTCTTC.

This clonotype was seen at least ten times. J is TRBJ2-3 and V is TRBV4-3; 15 bases fit TRBD2. Germline lookup yields CDR1 LGHNA and CDR2 YSLEER. Trimming cost V 1 base and J 6 bases; bases outside gene matches: 2. The CDR3 has 16 amino acids. The CDR3 sequence is CASSQGTSGGEDTQYF. The CDR3 nucleotides read TGCGCCAGCAGCCAAGGGACTAGCGGGGGGGAGGATACGCAGTATTTT.

This clonotype was seen ten or more times. The chain couples TRBV24-1 to TRBJ1-1; possible D gene TRBD1, 5 bases. Germline CDR1 is KGHDR and CDR2 is SFDVKD. V dropped 3 bases and J dropped 9 bases, with 10 bases sitting between them. The length of the CDR3 is 12 residues. The CDR3: CATSDPGSQAFF. The CDR3 bases are TGTGCCACCAGTGATCCAGGGAGCCAAGCTTTCTTT.

Ten or more counts support this clonotype. CDR3 nucleotide sequence: TGTGCCAGCAGTGTTACCAGGACCACTGAAGCTTTCTTT. Amino acid sequence: CASSVTRTTEAFF. The chain joins TRBV6-1 to TRBJ1-1; D is unresolved. CDR1 and CDR2 (germline): MNHNS, SASEGT. There are 13 residues in the CDR3. The V end lost 4 bases, the J end lost 4 bases, and 10 bases lay between the germline ends.

This clonotype was observed at least ten times. The chain combines TRBV6-5 with TRBJ1-2; D remains unclear. The CDR3 length is 14 residues. Germline CDR1 and CDR2: MNHEY and SVGAGI. Trimming took off 2 bases at V and 4 bases at J, with 11 bases between the two ends. The DNA for the CDR3 is TGTGCCAGCAGTTACGACCTAAATGCCTATGGCTACACCTTC. It translates to CASSYDLNAYGYTF.

The table lists this clonotype with many counts. This rearrangement joins TRBV5-1 to TRBJ2-1, with 7 bases fitting TRBD2. V was clipped by 5 bases and J by 1 base; unmatched bases: 6. Germline V lookup: CDR1 SGHRS, CDR2 YFSETQ. The CDR3 length is 15 residues. In nucleotides, the CDR3 is TGCGCCAGCAGATGGGGGGGGGGATCCTACAATGAGCAGTTCTTC. Protein sequence: CASRWGGGSYNEQFF.

The CDR3 DNA follows: TGTGCCAGTACGGCCCCTGCGGGAGTTTACACCGGGGAGCTGTTTTTT. Amino acids: CASTAPAGVYTGELFF. This sequence joins TRBV9 and TRBJ2-2; 7 bases agree with TRBD2. This CDR3 is 16 amino acids long. J lost 3 bases, V lost 8 bases, and 13 bases had no gene match. Looked up from germline, CDR1 is SGDLS and CDR2 is YYNGEE. The complete variable domain, with remaining parts taken from reference TRBV9 and TRBJ2-2, reads DSGVTQTPKHLITATGQRVTLRCSPRSGDLSVYWYQQSLDQGLQFLIQYYNGEERAKGNILERFSAQQFPDLHSELNLSSLELGDSALYFCASTAPAGVYTGELFFGEGSRLTVL.

This clonotype appeared many times. This chain joins TRBV20-1 and TRBJ1-1; 8 nucleotides match TRBD1. This CDR3 is 14 amino acids long. The germline V gene encodes CDR1 DFQATT and CDR2 SNEGSKA (reference sequence). Trimming cost V 1 base and J 11 bases; bases outside gene matches: 12. This CDR3 reads CSARVGTGGRSAFF. DNA for the CDR3: TGCAGTGCTAGAGTGGGGACAGGCGGCCGGTCGGCTTTCTTT.

The chain has TRBV19 and TRBJ2-1; maybe TRBD1 (6 bases). CDR3 length: 15 amino acids. The ends were cut back, 4 bases at V and 7 bases at J, with 17 bases in the middle. Germline V gene sequence: CDR1 LNHDA, CDR2 SQIVND (reference sequence). CDR3 sequence (DNA): TGTGCCAGTAGTAAGACAGGCCTCGAGAGGAATGAGCAGTTCTTC. Its protein is CASSKTGLERNEQFF.